The rows below give T cell receptor beta chains drawn from one sample of a study of blood T cell repertoires in COVID-19. Measured with immunoSEQ multiplex PCR; TCRdb has only the in-frame clones, and not every one. The sample carries 280,000 or so clones, around 90% recorded once. Material for sequencing was peripheral blood. The receptors were gathered from a young man with active or convalescent COVID-19. Each CDR3 is given with its conserved first and last residue. The D gene is left open where the match is weak. Part of the rows lack a size; the others show once, few, many or a class for expanded clones.

clone size	V gene	J gene	D gene	CDR3 protein	CDR3 DNA
-	TRBV15	TRBJ2-5	TRBD2	CATSHGGRETQYF	TGTGCCACCAGCCACGGGGGGAGAGAGACCCAGTACTTC
-	TRBV6-5	TRBJ2-5	-	CASRTTGSGETQYF	TGTGCCAGCCGTACAACAGGGTCGGGGGAGACCCAGTACTTC
-	TRBV11-2	TRBJ1-6	-	CASSPGGYSPLHF	TGTGCCAGCAGCCCCGGGGGGTATTCACCCCTCCACTTT
-	TRBV5-4	TRBJ1-3	TRBD1	CASSSDRGNGNTIYF	TGTGCCAGCAGCTCTGACAGGGGGAACGGAAACACCATATATTTT
-	TRBV27	TRBJ1-1	TRBD1	CASSSYSPGTDSGGNTEAFF	TGTGCCAGCAGTTCCTACAGTCCCGGGACAGATTCCGGCGGGAACACTGAAGCTTTCTTT
-	TRBV5-1	TRBJ1-3	-	CASSRLGGPGNTIYF	TGCGCCAGCAGCCGGCTCGGGGGTCCTGGAAACACCATATATTTT
-	TRBV7-2	TRBJ2-3	TRBD2	CASSTGTSGGTDTQYF	TGTGCCAGCAGCACCGGGACTAGCGGGGGCACAGATACGCAGTATTTT
-	TRBV25-1	TRBJ1-2	TRBD1	CASSPGTEAWGYTF	TGTGCCAGCAGTCCCGGGACAGAGGCGTGGGGCTACACCTTC
-	TRBV7-3	TRBJ2-7	TRBD1	CASSLITGGFSSYEQYF	TGTGCCAGCAGCTTAATAACAGGGGGCTTCAGCTCCTACGAGCAGTACTTC
-	TRBV6-5	TRBJ2-1	TRBD1	CASLRDRGVNEQFF	TGTGCCAGTCTCCGGGACAGGGGTGTGAATGAGCAGTTCTTC
few	TRBV6-5	TRBJ1-6	-	CASSSGQLRNSPLHF	TGTGCCAGCAGTAGCGGACAGCTACGCAATTCACCCCTCCACTTT
-	TRBV6-5	TRBJ1-5	-	CASSMRRNQPQHF	TGTGCCAGCAGCATGAGGAGAAATCAGCCCCAGCATTTT
-	TRBV18	TRBJ1-4	-	CASAPQRTNEKLFF	TGTGCCAGCGCCCCCCAGCGAACTAATGAAAAACTGTTTTTT
-	TRBV12-3/TRBV12-4	TRBJ1-1	-	CASSPAGVTEAFF	TGTGCCAGCAGTCCAGCAGGGGTTACTGAAGCTTTCTTT
-	TRBV9	TRBJ1-1	-	CASSANRDLPDTEAFF	TGTGCCAGCAGCGCGAACAGGGATTTGCCGGACACTGAAGCTTTCTTT
-	TRBV7-2	TRBJ1-5	-	CASSLGGSGNQPQHF	TGTGCCAGCAGCTTAGGAGGGAGTGGCAATCAGCCCCAGCATTTT
-	TRBV6-5	TRBJ2-7	-	CASSTRQWSSYEQYF	TGTGCCAGCAGTACCCGACAGTGGAGCTCCTACGAGCAGTACTTC
-	TRBV3-1/TRBV3-2	TRBJ2-5	TRBD2	CASSQAGEGEEETQYF	TGTGCCAGCAGCCAAGCCGGGGAGGGCGAGGAGGAGACCCAGTACTTC
-	TRBV14	TRBJ1-6	-	CASSPTVDDSPLHF	TGTGCCAGCAGCCCGACAGTAGACGATTCACCCCTCCACTTT
-	TRBV24-1	TRBJ2-5	TRBD2	CATSGGGETQYF	TGTGCCACCAGTGGGGGAGGGGAGACCCAGTACTTC
-	TRBV4-3	TRBJ1-2	-	CASSQHRAYGYTF	TGCGCCAGCAGCCAACACAGGGCCTATGGCTACACCTTC
-	TRBV11-3	TRBJ2-5	TRBD2	CASSLEGTIRSALSQETQYF	TGTGCCAGCAGCTTAGAAGGGACTATCAGGAGTGCCTTATCCCAAGAGACCCAGTACTTC
-	TRBV9	TRBJ2-1	-	CASSVYGGTSSYNEQFF	TGTGCCAGCAGCGTTTATGGGGGGACCAGCTCCTACAATGAGCAGTTCTTC
-	TRBV13	TRBJ2-7	TRBD1	CASSLGTGWAYEQYF	TGTGCCAGCAGCTTGGGGACAGGGTGGGCCTACGAGCAGTACTTC
-	TRBV5-4	TRBJ2-1	TRBD2	CASSFFSGGAGEQFF	TGTGCCAGCAGCTTCTTTAGCGGGGGGGCCGGTGAGCAGTTCTTC
-	TRBV13	TRBJ1-4	TRBD1	CASSPWTGDNEKLFF	TGTGCCAGCAGCCCCTGGACAGGAGATAATGAAAAACTGTTTTTT